Presented here are 24 T cell receptor beta chains from one specimen sequenced in a study of Ad26.COV2.S vaccination and SARS-CoV-2 variants. Treatment: around 19 received Ad26.COV2.S at low or high dose, single or two shots; 5 received placebo; per-sample allocation not given. Day 63 after the first injection of vaccine or placebo was the sampling time. The data were produced by immunoSEQ multiplex PCR, yet TCRdb's version contains in-frame clones alone and is incomplete. The profile shows hundreds of thousands of clones, around nine tenths of them singletons. The sample was peripheral blood, taken in a trial of Ad26.COV2.S vaccine versus placebo. The receptors come from a person between 18 and 65 years old who received the Ad26.COV2.S COVID-19 vaccine or a placebo.

The chain's CDR3 is CASTRSINEQFF. DNA of the CDR3: TGTGCCAGCACCCGTTCAATAAATGAGCAGTTCTTC. The rearrangement joins TRBV5-4 to TRBJ2-1; no reliable D call. In germline, CDR1 is SGHNT, CDR2 YYREEE (reference sequence). Trimming pared 6 bases from V and 7 bases from J, leaving 11 bases between. The CDR3 totals 12 residues.

The chain links TRBV5-1 to TRBJ2-1, with 11 bases matching TRBD2. The V segment lost 1 base and the J segment 5 bases; nucleotides outside the gene matches: 8. The CDR3 runs 17 residues. CDR1 and CDR2 from the germline V gene are SGHRS and YFSETQ. The CDR3 DNA sequence: TGCGCCAGCAGCTTGTTTGGGGGGACTAGCGGCAACAATGAGCAGTTCTTC. Its translation is CASSLFGGTSGNNEQFF. Using reference TRBV5-1 and TRBJ2-1 for the parts outside the CDR3, the full variable domain is KAGVTQTPRYLIKTRGQQVTLSCSPISGHRSVSWYQQTPGQGLQFLFEYFSETQRNKGNFPGRFSGRQFSNSRSEMNVSTLELGDSALYLCASSLFGGTSGNNEQFFGPGTRLTVL.

The rearrangement uses TRBV7-3 and TRBJ1-1; 7 bases agree with TRBD1. J gave up 6 bases and V 2 bases, and 6 bases lay outside the gene matches. Germline CDR1 SGHTA, CDR2 FQGTGA. This CDR3 is built from 14 residues. In nucleotides, the CDR3 is TGTGCCAGCAGCTTATGGGGGGGACAGTCTGAAGCTTTCTTT. Translating gives CASSLWGGQSEAFF.

This chain uses TRBV10-2 with TRBJ2-3; the D gene is possibly TRBD2 (6 bases). The length of the CDR3 is 14 residues. Germline values: CDR1 WSHSY, CDR2 SAAADI. V was shortened by 2 bases and J by 4 bases, with 10 bases between the two germline ends. The DNA for the CDR3 is TGCGCCAGCAGTGAGAGTGCGGGATCAGATACGCAGTATTTT. It yields the protein CASSESAGSDTQYF.

This chain uses TRBV19 with TRBJ2-7; unclear D gene. CDR3 length equals 14 residues. Germline-derived CDR1 and CDR2 are LNHDA and SQIVND (reference sequence). Trimming took 5 bases from V and 0 from J, leaving 11 bases between them. The CDR3 region is CASSVVESSYEQYF. The CDR3 DNA sequence: TGTGCCAGTAGTGTCGTAGAGAGCTCCTACGAGCAGTACTTC. Using reference TRBV19 and TRBJ2-7 for the parts outside the CDR3, the full variable domain is DGGITQSPKYLFRKEGQNVTLSCEQNLNHDAMYWYRQDPGQGLRLIYYSQIVNDFQKGDIAEGYSVSREKKESFPLTVTSAQKNPTAFYLCASSVVESSYEQYFGPGTRLTVT.

The V call is TRBV3-1 (or the pseudogene TRBV3-2), the J call TRBJ1-6; D is unresolved. The CDR3 length is 13 residues. Looked up from germline, CDR1 is LGHDT and CDR2 is YNNKEL (reference sequence). V lost 5 bases and J 10 bases, leaving 12 bases between the germline ends. CDR3 amino acids: CASSFGANSPLHF. The CDR3 DNA reads as TGTGCCAGCAGCTTCGGAGCAAACTCACCCCTCCACTTT.

The rearrangement joins TRBV4-3 to TRBJ1-2; tentatively, D is TRBD1 (5 bases). Germline-derived CDR1 and CDR2 are LGHNA and YSLEER. This CDR3 has 14 amino acids. V lost 5 bases to trimming and J lost 3 bases, with 13 bases between them. The CDR3 DNA follows: TGCGCCAGCAGCGGGGGGGGAGTTTACTATGGCTACACCTTC. Its translation: CASSGGGVYYGYTF.

This rearrangement joins TRBV24-1 to TRBJ2-7, with 7 bases aligning to TRBD1. Germline-derived CDR1 and CDR2 are KGHDR and SFDVKD. The CDR3 extends over 14 amino acids. V gave up 4 bases and J gave up 4 bases; unmatched junction bases: 6. CDR3 amino acids: CATSDPTGWYEQYF. CDR3 DNA sequence: TGTGCCACCAGTGACCCGACAGGGTGGTACGAGCAGTACTTC.

This clone was counted between two and nine times. V gene TRBV6-1 combines with J gene TRBJ2-7; 11 bases match TRBD1. This CDR3 has 15 amino acids. The germline CDR1 and CDR2 sequences are MNHNS and SASEGT. Unmatched junction bases numbered 1, after V lost 0 bases and J lost 3 bases. The CDR3 spells CASSEAGTGGYEQYF. CDR3 DNA sequence: TGTGCCAGCAGTGAAGCCGGGACAGGGGGCTACGAGCAGTACTTC.

This chain uses TRBV10-3 with TRBJ2-1; maybe TRBD2 (5 bases). Trimming cost V 3 bases and J 6 bases, with 12 bases left between them. There are 14 residues in the CDR3. Germline V gene sequence: CDR1 ENHRY, CDR2 SYGVKD. In nucleotides, the CDR3 is TGTGCCATCAGTGATAGCGAACAAGTCAATGAGCAGTTCTTC. This sequence encodes CAISDSEQVNEQFF.

This chain connects TRBV30 to TRBJ1-2; D possibly corresponds to TRBD1 (5 bases). The germline gives CDR1 GTSNPN, CDR2 SVGIG (reference sequence). The V gene lost 0 bases and the J gene lost 4 bases, with 12 bases spanning the gap. This CDR3 contains 14 residues. The CDR3 coding sequence is TGTGCCTGGAGTGTAGGTTGGGGGAGCTATGGCTACACCTTC. Protein product: CAWSVGWGSYGYTF.

V is TRBV5-1 and J is TRBJ1-2, with D maybe TRBD1 (5 bases). This CDR3 region has 13 residues. Trimming left V 0 bases short and J 7 bases short, with 10 bases between. CDR1 is SGHRS and CDR2 is YFSETQ in the germline V gene. CDR3 region: CASSLEGRAGYTF. The DNA of the CDR3 is TGCGCCAGCAGCTTGGAGGGGCGGGCTGGCTACACCTTC.

In its sample, this clone was seen a few times. This sequence joins TRBV13 and TRBJ2-7; maybe TRBD1 (5 bases). Deletions cut 8 bases from V and 1 base from J, with 9 bases between. The CDR3 consists of 12 residues. The germline CDR1 and CDR2 sequences are PRHDT and FYEKMQ (reference sequence). The CDR3 DNA is TGTGCCAGCGGAGACAGTTCCTACGAGCAGTACTTC. This sequence encodes CASGDSSYEQYF. Looking up the rest from reference TRBV13 and TRBJ2-7 gives the full variable domain: AAGVIQSPRHLIKEKRETATLKCYPIPRHDTVYWYQQGPGQDPQFLISFYEKMQSDKGSIPDRFSAQQFSDYHSELNMSSLELGDSALYFCASGDSSYEQYFGPGTRLTVT.

The chain couples TRBV25-1 to TRBJ1-2, with D possibly TRBD1 on 6 matching bases. The germline V gene encodes CDR1 MGHDK and CDR2 SYGVNS. The V end lost 3 bases, the J end lost 4 bases, and 15 bases lay between the germline ends. This CDR3 has 15 residues. The CDR3 nucleotides are TGTGCCAGCAGTGACTCCCGGGCAGGGGCCTATGGCTACACCTTC. It codes for CASSDSRAGAYGYTF.

The rearrangement links TRBV27 to TRBJ2-1; possible D gene TRBD2, 7 bases. The V end was cut by 5 bases, the J end by 6 bases, with 17 bases between. In germline, CDR1 is MNHEY, CDR2 SMNVEV (reference sequence). The CDR3 sequence is 15 residues long. The CDR3 nucleotides read TGTGCCAGCAGTACCGTGGGGGGGCGCGGCAATGAGCAGTTCTTC. Translation: CASSTVGGRGNEQFF.

J is TRBJ1-4 and V is TRBV6-5, with a possible D match to TRBD1 (6 bases). Germline values: CDR1 MNHEY, CDR2 SVGAGI. CDR3 length: 15 residues. V lost 6 bases and J 0 bases, leaving 11 bases between the germline ends. The CDR3, as DNA: TGTGCCAGCAGCTACCGACAGGCAACTAATGAAAAACTGTTTTTT. It translates to CASSYRQATNEKLFF.

The chain uses TRBV30 and TRBJ1-1; no clear D. Germline V gives CDR1 GTSNPN, CDR2 SVGIG (reference sequence). The CDR3 sequence is 16 residues long. V lost 0 bases and J 3 bases, leaving 17 bases between the germline ends. The CDR3 here is CAWSVPRAGGDTEAFF. The CDR3 region has the DNA TGTGCCTGGAGTGTACCAAGGGCGGGTGGAGACACTGAAGCTTTCTTT.

This clone appeared a single time. The chain recombines TRBV4-1 with TRBJ1-4; D is unclear. The CDR3 covers 15 residues. Per germline, CDR1 MGHRA and CDR2 YSYEKL. V shed 2 bases and J shed 5 bases, with 12 bases lying between them. This CDR3 reads CASSQPSGLNEKLFF. CDR3 sequence (DNA): TGCGCCAGCAGCCAACCTAGCGGGCTGAATGAAAAACTGTTTTTT.

This chain joins TRBV27 and TRBJ1-2; 11 bases are a match to TRBD1. Germline CDR1 reads MNHEY; CDR2 reads SMNVEV (reference sequence). The CDR3 has 15 residues. The trim removed 2 bases at V and 2 bases at J, leaving 1 base unmatched. CDR3 coding DNA: TGTGCCAGCAGTTTAGGGACAGGGGGAAACTATGGCTACACCTTC. Translated: CASSLGTGGNYGYTF.

The V gene is TRBV19, the J gene TRBJ2-6; D not certain. CDR1 LNHDA and CDR2 SQIVND come from the germline V gene (reference sequence). Trimming stripped 2 bases from V and 0 bases from J, with 8 bases between. There are 16 residues in the CDR3. The CDR3 protein is CASSIRSRSGANVLTF. CDR3 nucleotide sequence: TGTGCCAGTAGTATAAGGTCCCGCTCTGGGGCCAACGTCCTGACTTTC.

The chain recombines TRBV30 with TRBJ1-3; D not certain. V was trimmed by 4 bases and J by 3 bases, leaving 16 bases between them. The CDR3 has 15 residues. Germline values: CDR1 GTSNPN, CDR2 SVGIG (reference sequence). The DNA of the CDR3 is TGTGCCTGGACTTTACGGCTGCTCGGTGGAAACACCATATATTTT. Its translation: CAWTLRLLGGNTIYF.

This clone has a single count. This chain uses TRBV18 with TRBJ1-5, with a possible D match to TRBD1 (5 bases). This CDR3 comprises 17 residues. V lost 2 bases to trimming and J lost 2 bases, with 16 bases between them. Germline CDR1 is KGHSH and CDR2 is LQKENI. CDR3 bases: TGTGCCAGCTCACCAACCGTGAGGGGACGGGGCAATCAGCCCCAGCATTTT. It codes for CASSPTVRGRGNQPQHF.

The rearrangement joins TRBV5-4 to TRBJ2-3, with 10 bases aligning to TRBD2. Germline loops: CDR1 SGHNT, CDR2 YYREEE (reference sequence). With 8 bases clipped from V and 0 bases from J, the junction kept 12 bases outside the gene matches. This CDR3 is built from 17 residues. CDR3 bases: TGTGCCAGTAGAGAGCGGGGGGGGGACTCTAGCACAGATACGCAGTATTTT. Residues: CASRERGGDSSTDTQYF.

The rearrangement links TRBV7-9 to TRBJ2-5, with 12 bases fitting TRBD1. The J segment lost 1 base and the V segment lost 7 bases, leaving 19 bases of the junction unmatched. The CDR3 covers 20 residues. CDR1 is SEHNR and CDR2 is FQNEAQ in the germline V gene (reference sequence). The CDR3 region has the DNA TGTGCCAGCACCCCTAAGAGGGGGACAGGGGGCCACTTGAGCCAAGAGACCCAGTACTTC. This codes for CASTPKRGTGGHLSQETQYF.